Following are 31 T cell receptor beta chains from one sample sequenced in a study of OX40 agonist ivuxolimab in advanced cancers. Data came from immunoSEQ multiplex PCR; TCRdb stores just in-frame clones and leaves some out. The table records 100,000 to 150,000 clones, 80% to 95% of them present only once. The source material was CD4+ or CD8+ T cells sorted from blood, sampled in a trial of the OX40 agonist ivuxolimab. The receptors shown here come from an adult with an advanced solid tumor such as melanoma, head and neck, liver or kidney cancer.

As DNA, the CDR3 is TGTGCCAGCAGCTGGACGCGCTCTGGAAACACCATATATTTT. Protein product: CASSWTRSGNTIYF. This sequence joins TRBV5-5 and TRBJ1-3, with D unresolved. V was pared by 3 bases and J by 0 bases, with 7 bases between. CDR1 SGHKS and CDR2 YYEKEE come from the germline V gene (reference sequence). This CDR3 region has 14 residues.

The chain employs TRBV18 and TRBJ2-7, with D hard to call. V lost 2 bases, J lost 6 bases, and 11 bases lay in between. CDR1 KGHSH and CDR2 LQKENI come from the germline V gene. This CDR3 region has 13 residues. In DNA form, the CDR3 reads TGTGCCAGCTCACCAACGAATCTGGCCGAGCAGTACTTC. This translates into CASSPTNLAEQYF.

The genes are TRBV28 and TRBJ2-7; 7 positions match TRBD2. The CDR3 is 16 residues long. CDR1 and CDR2 (germline): MDHEN, SYDVKM. Losses at the gene ends were 4 bases for V and 2 bases for J; bases not matched to a gene: 11. CDR3 protein: CASSSPFSGRAYEQYF. The CDR3 DNA reads TGTGCCAGCAGTTCACCATTCAGTGGGAGGGCCTACGAGCAGTACTTC.

Only a few counts were recorded for this clone. The chain carries TRBV6-1 and TRBJ1-5; the D gene is possibly TRBD1 (5 bases). The germline V gene encodes CDR1 MNHNS and CDR2 SASEGT. The CDR3 covers 13 residues. With 4 bases removed from V and 5 bases from J, the gap between germline ends came to 9 bases. The CDR3 sequence is CASSGGRDQPQHF. In DNA, the CDR3 is TGTGCCAGCAGTGGGGGACGGGATCAGCCCCAGCATTTT.

The chain uses TRBV5-6 and TRBJ2-7; 9 nucleotides match TRBD1. CDR1 SGHDT and CDR2 YYEEEE come from the germline V gene. V lost 4 bases to trimming and J lost 5 bases; unmatched junction nucleotides: 7. CDR3 length: 14 residues. The CDR3 loop is CASSLDRGANEQYF. The CDR3 DNA is TGTGCCAGCAGCCTCGACAGGGGGGCGAACGAGCAGTACTTC.

The chain combines TRBV27 with TRBJ1-2; TRBD1 is a possible D gene (6 bases). There are 15 residues in the CDR3. Between the trimmed V and J ends, which lost 6 bases and 1 base, there was a span of 15 bases. CDR1 and CDR2 from the germline V gene are MNHEY and SMNVEV (reference sequence). CDR3 sequence: CASRKGDGYNYGYTF. The CDR3 DNA follows: TGTGCCAGCAGGAAGGGGGACGGCTATAACTATGGCTACACCTTC.

This chain connects TRBV27 to TRBJ2-1, with 9 bases matching TRBD2. From germline, CDR1 is MNHEY and CDR2 SMNVEV (reference sequence). V was pared by 4 bases and J by 2 bases, with 9 bases of the junction left unmatched. CDR3 length equals 17 residues. The CDR3 loop is CASSSPLTSGTYNEQFF. The CDR3 coding sequence is TGTGCCAGCAGTTCCCCCCTGACTAGCGGAACCTACAATGAGCAGTTCTTC.

V and J are TRBV7-2 and TRBJ2-7; TRBD2 matches at 9 bases. After removal of 1 base from V and 1 base from J, the junction contained 2 bases not matched to a gene. The CDR3 is made up of 15 amino acids. Looked up from germline, CDR1 is SGHTA and CDR2 is FQGNSA. CDR3 nucleotide sequence: TGTGCCAGCAGCTTAGACCTAGCGGGATCCTACGAGCAGTACTTC. Translation: CASSLDLAGSYEQYF.

This sequence joins TRBV11-2 and TRBJ1-1; D is unclear. Germline CDR1 is SGHAT and CDR2 is FQNNGV. V lost 1 base, J lost 9 bases, and 9 bases lay in between. The CDR3 extends over 12 amino acids. The CDR3 loop is CASSLVPEKAFF. CDR3 nucleotide sequence: TGTGCCAGCAGCTTAGTCCCTGAAAAAGCTTTCTTT.

The chain couples TRBV27 to TRBJ1-4; TRBD1 is a possible D gene (5 bases). The CDR3 is 15 residues long. Trimming left V 2 bases short and J 4 bases short, with 11 bases between. From germline, CDR1 is MNHEY and CDR2 SMNVEV (reference sequence). The CDR3 region has the DNA TGTGCCAGCAGTTTAAGGGACGGAAGTAATGAAAAACTGTTTTTT. It yields the protein CASSLRDGSNEKLFF. Full variable domain (outside the CDR3, taken from reference TRBV27 and TRBJ1-4): EAQVTQNPRYLITVTGKKLTVTCSQNMNHEYMSWYRQDPGLGLRQIYYSMNVEVTDKGDVPEGYKVSRKEKRNFPLILESPSPNQTSLYFCASSLRDGSNEKLFFGSGTQLSVL.

The V and J genes are TRBV7-6 and TRBJ1-6, with D possibly matching TRBD1 (5 bases). V lost 4 bases to trimming and J lost 0 bases, with 10 bases between them. This CDR3 has 16 residues. Germline CDR1 SGHVS, CDR2 FNYEAQ. The CDR3 region has the DNA TGTGCCAGCAGCTCCAGGGTTAGCTCCTATAATTCACCCCTCCACTTT. Translating it yields CASSSRVSSYNSPLHF.

In its sample, this clone was seen once. The V call is TRBV11-2, the J call TRBJ2-7; 11 bases agree with TRBD2. J gave up 9 bases and V 5 bases, and 12 bases lay outside the gene matches. The CDR3 is 15 residues long. CDR1 and CDR2 from the germline V gene are SGHAT and FQNNGV. The CDR3 sequence is CASSPRLAGWGGQYF. As DNA, the CDR3 is TGTGCCAGCAGCCCCCGACTAGCGGGGTGGGGGGGGCAGTACTTC. Filled out from reference TRBV11-2 and TRBJ2-7, the complete variable domain reads EAGVAQSPRYKIIEKRQSVAFWCNPISGHATLYWYQQILGQGPKLLIQFQNNGVVDDSQLPKDRFSAERLKGVDSTLKIQPAKLEDSAVYLCASSPRLAGWGGQYFGPGTRLTVT.

The chain recombines TRBV19 with TRBJ1-2; 7 nucleotides line up with TRBD1. Trimming removed 10 bases from V and 0 bases from J; junction bases left unmatched: 8. CDR1 is LNHDA and CDR2 is SQIVND in the germline V gene (reference sequence). This CDR3 comprises 14 residues. The CDR3 is CATRTGAPNYGYTF. The DNA for the CDR3 is TGTGCCACACGAACAGGGGCCCCTAACTATGGCTACACCTTC.

This clone was seen a handful of times. The chain employs TRBV5-6 and TRBJ2-3; 14 nucleotides agree with TRBD2. Trimming cost V 4 bases and J 0 bases; bases outside gene matches: 10. This CDR3 is 19 amino acids long. CDR1 and CDR2 from the germline V gene are SGHDT and YYEEEE. CDR3 nucleotide sequence: TGTGCCAGCAGCCCGTCCGGGACTAGCGGGAGAGTGAGCACAGATACGCAGTATTTT. Protein product: CASSPSGTSGRVSTDTQYF.

The chain combines TRBV4-3 with TRBJ2-7; 8 bases agree with TRBD2. The V and J ends lost 4 bases and 3 bases, in that order; junction bases with no gene match: 11. The CDR3 has 16 amino acids. The V gene's germline CDR1 is LGHNA and CDR2 YSLEER. The CDR3 is CASSPLGTGGFYEQYF. The CDR3 DNA reads as TGCGCCAGCAGCCCCCTAGGGACGGGAGGGTTCTACGAGCAGTACTTC.

The chain employs TRBV9 and TRBJ1-5; 9 bases are a match to TRBD1. This CDR3 has 15 amino acids. The V gene's germline CDR1 is SGDLS and CDR2 YYNGEE. J gave up 5 bases and V 0 bases, and 3 bases lay outside the gene matches. This CDR3 reads CASSVATGGDQPQHF. CDR3 DNA sequence: TGTGCCAGCAGCGTAGCTACAGGGGGCGATCAGCCCCAGCATTTT.

V usage is TRBV19 and J usage is TRBJ1-4; 7 bases align to TRBD1. Germline V gene lookup returns CDR1 LNHDA and CDR2 SQIVND (reference sequence). The V and J ends lost 3 bases and 6 bases, in that order; junction bases with no gene match: 7. This CDR3 spans 15 amino acids. The CDR3 sequence is CASSMMRGLDEKLFF. DNA for the CDR3: TGTGCCAGTAGTATGATGAGGGGGCTGGATGAAAAACTGTTTTTT. Filled out from reference TRBV19 and TRBJ1-4, the complete variable domain reads DGGITQSPKYLFRKEGQNVTLSCEQNLNHDAMYWYRQDPGQGLRLIYYSQIVNDFQKGDIAEGYSVSREKKESFPLTVTSAQKNPTAFYLCASSMMRGLDEKLFFGSGTQLSVL.

The chain uses TRBV28 and TRBJ1-5; D remains ambiguous. The CDR3 extends over 15 amino acids. Per the germline V gene, CDR1 is MDHEN and CDR2 is SYDVKM. Deletions cut 2 bases from V and 2 bases from J, with 10 bases between. The CDR3 sequence: CASSLLTTGNQPQHF. CDR3 coding DNA: TGTGCCAGCAGTTTACTCACGACGGGCAATCAGCCCCAGCATTTT.

This rearrangement joins TRBV6-5 to TRBJ1-4, with D possibly matching TRBD1 (6 bases). This CDR3 spans 15 amino acids. Trimming left V 6 bases short and J 5 bases short, with 16 bases between. The germline V gene encodes CDR1 MNHEY and CDR2 SVGAGI. CDR3 region: CASRPADSLNEKLFF. The CDR3 bases are TGTGCCAGCAGACCCGCGGACAGCTTAAATGAAAAACTGTTTTTT.

Worth noting for this clone: The sample carries other DNA sequences with the same CDR3. The chain couples TRBV18 to TRBJ2-2; TRBD2 aligns across 8 bases. CDR1 KGHSH and CDR2 LQKENI come from the germline V gene. The CDR3 consists of 15 residues. V dropped 6 bases and J dropped 0; count of bases not matched to a gene: 3. CDR3 in DNA: TGTGCCAGCTCCCCGGGACTAGCGAACACCGGGGAGCTGTTTTTT. Its translation: CASSPGLANTGELFF. Together with reference TRBV18 and TRBJ2-2, the CDR3 gives the full variable domain: NAGVMQNPRHLVRRRGQEARLRCSPMKGHSHVYWYRQLPEEGLKFMVYLQKENIIDESGMPKERFSAEFPKEGPSILRIQQVVRGDSAAYFCASSPGLANTGELFFGEGSRLTVL.

The chain employs TRBV19 and TRBJ1-4, with TRBD1 matching 7 bases. The V and J ends lost 8 bases and 8 bases, in that order; junction bases with no gene match: 14. The CDR3 is 15 amino acids. CDR1 is LNHDA and CDR2 is SQIVND in the germline V gene (reference sequence). The CDR3 coding sequence is TGTGCCAGTCGCCGGCAGGGGGAAGGGGAGGAAAAACTGTTTTTT. Protein sequence: CASRRQGEGEEKLFF.

The chain employs TRBV5-1 and TRBJ2-3; TRBD1 might be the D (6 bases). This CDR3 has 15 amino acids. The V gene lost 1 base and the J gene lost 2 bases, with 11 bases spanning the gap. CDR1 and CDR2 (germline): SGHRS, YFSETQ. CDR3 sequence reads: CASSLQGSYTDTQYF. Here the CDR3 DNA reads TGCGCCAGCAGCTTGCAGGGGTCCTACACAGATACGCAGTATTTT.

The chain joins TRBV28 to TRBJ1-4, with D hard to call. This CDR3 is built from 15 residues. V gave up 6 bases and J gave up 4 bases, with 15 bases separating them. Germline loops: CDR1 MDHEN, CDR2 SYDVKM. The CDR3 reads CASSPIWSDNEKLFF. For the CDR3, the DNA is TGTGCCAGCAGCCCGATCTGGAGTGATAATGAAAAACTGTTTTTT.

The rearrangement links TRBV19 to TRBJ1-2; D call uncertain. The V end lost 7 bases, the J end lost 3 bases, and 12 bases lay between the germline ends. This CDR3 region has 13 residues. CDR1 LNHDA and CDR2 SQIVND come from the germline V gene (reference sequence). Written as DNA, the CDR3 is TGTGCCAGTACTACCCCGGGATACTATGGCTACACCTTC. Translating gives CASTTPGYYGYTF.

V gene TRBV19 combines with J gene TRBJ2-3; maybe TRBD2 (6 bases). The CDR3 has 13 residues. CDR1 LNHDA and CDR2 SQIVND come from the germline V gene (reference sequence). The V end lost 10 bases, the J end lost 2 bases, and 13 bases lay between the germline ends. The CDR3 loop is CATRGTATDTQYF. DNA of the CDR3: TGTGCCACCCGGGGGACCGCCACAGATACGCAGTATTTT.

The CDR3 nucleotides read TGTGCCAGCAGTTTAATTGTCCCCTACGAGCAGTACTTC. Its translation is CASSLIVPYEQYF. This sequence joins TRBV28 and TRBJ2-7; D remains unclear. The germline gives CDR1 MDHEN, CDR2 SYDVKM. Trimming shortened V by 2 bases and J by 2 bases, and 7 bases separated the two germline ends. The CDR3 spans 13 residues. The variable domain in full, completed from reference TRBV28 and TRBJ2-7, reads DVKVTQSSRYLVKRTGEKVFLECVQDMDHENMFWYRQDPGLGLRLIYFSYDVKMKEKGDIPEGYSVSREKKERFSLILESASTNQTSMYLCASSLIVPYEQYFGPGTRLTVT.

The chain carries TRBV10-3 and TRBJ2-3, with a tentative D call TRBD2 (6 bases). The germline gives CDR1 ENHRY, CDR2 SYGVKD. The CDR3 is made up of 13 amino acids. Trimming stripped 4 bases from V and 2 bases from J, with 7 bases between. The CDR3: CAISGGVTDTQYF. The DNA of the CDR3 is TGTGCCATCAGTGGGGGGGTCACAGATACGCAGTATTTT.

This chain connects TRBV28 to TRBJ2-2; D might be TRBD2 (5 bases). Germline CDR1 reads MDHEN; CDR2 reads SYDVKM. The CDR3 covers 13 residues. Trimming took 5 bases from V and 7 from J, leaving 11 bases between them. The CDR3 here is CASSRTEGGELFF. The CDR3 DNA reads TGTGCCAGCAGTCGTACAGAGGGCGGGGAGCTGTTTTTT.

This chain joins TRBV19 and TRBJ2-1; D unclear. V was clipped by 3 bases and J by 5 bases, with 11 bases between them. Germline CDR1 is LNHDA and CDR2 is SQIVND (reference sequence). The CDR3 runs to 14 residues. CDR3 sequence: CASSMISGNNEQFF. CDR3 coding DNA: TGTGCCAGTAGTATGATCAGTGGCAACAATGAGCAGTTCTTC.

The chain recombines TRBV7-6 with TRBJ2-7; D perhaps matches TRBD2 (5 bases). Germline V gene sequence: CDR1 SGHVS, CDR2 FNYEAQ. The CDR3 is 14 residues long. V lost 1 base, J lost 2 bases, and 9 bases lay in between. CDR3 loop: CASSLGEGPYEQYF. The CDR3 nucleotides are TGTGCCAGCAGCTTAGGAGAGGGTCCCTACGAGCAGTACTTC.

The gene calls are TRBV19 and TRBJ1-2, with D perhaps TRBD1 (5 bases). The germline CDR1 and CDR2 sequences are LNHDA and SQIVND (reference sequence). The CDR3 extends over 12 amino acids. V lost 3 bases and J lost 8, with 10 bases in between. The CDR3 is CASSIRADGYTF. CDR3 DNA: TGTGCCAGTAGTATCAGGGCAGACGGCTACACCTTC.